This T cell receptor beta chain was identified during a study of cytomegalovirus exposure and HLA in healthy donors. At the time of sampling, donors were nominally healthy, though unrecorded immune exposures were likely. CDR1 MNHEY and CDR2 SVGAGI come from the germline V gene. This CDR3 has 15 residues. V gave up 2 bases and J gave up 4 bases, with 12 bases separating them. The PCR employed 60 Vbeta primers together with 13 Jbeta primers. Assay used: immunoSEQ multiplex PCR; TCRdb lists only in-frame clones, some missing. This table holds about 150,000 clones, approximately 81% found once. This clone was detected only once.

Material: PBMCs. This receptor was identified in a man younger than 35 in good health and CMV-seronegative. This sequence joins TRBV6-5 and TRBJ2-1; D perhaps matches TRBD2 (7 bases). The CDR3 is CASSYAGAVYNEQFF. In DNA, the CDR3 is TGTGCCAGCAGTTACGCGGGGGCGGTTTACAATGAGCAGTTCTTC.